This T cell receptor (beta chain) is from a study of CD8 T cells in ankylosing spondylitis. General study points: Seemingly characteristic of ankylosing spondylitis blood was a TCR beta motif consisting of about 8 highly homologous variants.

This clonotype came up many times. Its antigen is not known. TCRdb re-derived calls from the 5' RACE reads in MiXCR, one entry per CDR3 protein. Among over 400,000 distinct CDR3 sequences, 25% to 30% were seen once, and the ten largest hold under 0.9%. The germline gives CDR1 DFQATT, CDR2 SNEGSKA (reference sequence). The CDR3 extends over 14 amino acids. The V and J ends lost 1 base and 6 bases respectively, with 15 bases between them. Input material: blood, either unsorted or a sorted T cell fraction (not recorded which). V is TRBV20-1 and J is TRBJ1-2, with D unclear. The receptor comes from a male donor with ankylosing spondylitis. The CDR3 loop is CSARVTGSSHGYTF. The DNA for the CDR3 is TGCAGTGCTAGAGTAACCGGCAGCTCCCATGGCTACACCTTC.